The 9 T cell receptor beta chains in this list originate from one sample, sequenced in a study of Tregs in tolerant kidney transplant recipients (dated by TCRdb to the late 2010s). Their antigen targets remain unknown. The method behind the library was the immunoSEQ multiplex PCR assay. The clones in this table, taken by TCRdb from immuneACCESS, are in-frame only. Not every clone is retained; where verified, under half of the shortfall comes from an unresolved V gene, and the cause of the rest is unknown. For this sample the table gives 16,000 or so clones, of which about 57% were detected only once. The ten largest clones represent approximately 3% of the sample. Sequencing used Tregs from blood cultured with allogeneic cells. The receptors shown here come from a human donor in good health.

The chain links TRBV5-1 to TRBJ2-5, with D uncertain. V gave up 2 bases and J gave up 4 bases, with 3 bases separating them. Germline CDR1 and CDR2: SGHRS and YFSETQ. The CDR3 contains 11 residues. DNA of the CDR3: TGCGCCAGCAGCTTCGGAGAGACCCAGTACTTC. Its translation: CASSFGETQYF. The variable domain in full, with the rest retrieved from reference TRBV5-1 and TRBJ2-5, is KAGVTQTPRYLIKTRGQQVTLSCSPISGHRSVSWYQQTPGQGLQFLFEYFSETQRNKGNFPGRFSGRQFSNSRSEMNVSTLELGDSALYLCASSFGETQYFGPGTRLLVL.

The gene calls are TRBV5-1 and TRBJ1-1; D gene ambiguous. The length of the CDR3 is 11 residues. Trimming shortened V by 7 bases and J by 1 base, and 5 bases separated the two germline ends. CDR1 is SGHRS and CDR2 is YFSETQ in the germline V gene. CDR3 coding DNA: TGCGCCAGCTCAAGGAACACTGAAGCTTTCTTT. It specifies CASSRNTEAFF. Filled out from reference TRBV5-1 and TRBJ1-1, the complete variable domain reads KAGVTQTPRYLIKTRGQQVTLSCSPISGHRSVSWYQQTPGQGLQFLFEYFSETQRNKGNFPGRFSGRQFSNSRSEMNVSTLELGDSALYLCASSRNTEAFFGQGTRLTVV.

V is TRBV5-1 and J is TRBJ1-5, with D hard to call. The CDR3 loop spans 14 amino acids. The V gene lost 4 bases and the J gene lost 7 bases, with 15 bases spanning the gap. Per germline, CDR1 SGHRS and CDR2 YFSETQ. CDR3 DNA: TGCGCCAGCAGCCCGACGGGGTTAGGGCAGCCCCAGCATTTT. It is translated as CASSPTGLGQPQHF.

The rearrangement links TRBV4-1 to TRBJ1-5; D possibly corresponds to TRBD1 (6 bases). This CDR3 region has 14 residues. V was trimmed by 1 base and J by 2 bases, leaving 6 bases between them. Per germline, CDR1 MGHRA and CDR2 YSYEKL. CDR3 DNA sequence: TGCGCCAGCAGCCAAGGACAGGGCAATCAGCCCCAGCATTTT. This gives the protein CASSQGQGNQPQHF.

V usage is TRBV19 and J usage is TRBJ2-3; 9 nucleotides match TRBD2. The V and J ends lost 3 bases and 2 bases, in that order; junction bases with no gene match: 12. CDR3 length: 18 residues. Looked up from germline, CDR1 is LNHDA and CDR2 is SQIVND (reference sequence). The CDR3 protein is CASSIKRLAVRDTDTQYF. CDR3 in DNA: TGTGCCAGTAGTATTAAGAGACTAGCGGTTCGCGACACAGATACGCAGTATTTT.

The V and J genes are TRBV6-1 and TRBJ1-6, with 7 bases fitting TRBD1. Germline V gene lookup returns CDR1 MNHNS and CDR2 SASEGT. The junction had 9 bases not matched to a gene; V was cut back by 6 bases and J by 10 bases. There are 14 residues in the CDR3. In DNA form, the CDR3 reads TGTGCCAGCAGCAAGACAGGGACCTTGTCACCCCTCCACTTT. Its protein product is CASSKTGTLSPLHF.

This clone was observed a single time. This chain's CDR3 is CASSLAVDTEAFF. The CDR3 DNA reads TGTGCCAGCAGCTTGGCGGTCGACACTGAAGCTTTCTTT. The chain links TRBV5-5 to TRBJ1-1; no clear D. There are 13 residues in the CDR3. The germline CDR1 and CDR2 sequences are SGHKS and YYEKEE (reference sequence). Trimming removed 0 bases at V and 3 bases at J, with 6 bases between.

The chain links TRBV7-2 to TRBJ1-5; D may be TRBD1 (6 bases). Per germline, CDR1 SGHTA and CDR2 FQGNSA. V gave up 5 bases and J gave up 9 bases, with 17 bases separating them. This CDR3 has 14 amino acids. The CDR3 loop is CASSPSGARGPQHF. The DNA for the CDR3 is TGTGCCAGCAGCCCATCAGGGGCCCGAGGGCCCCAGCATTTT.

This clone was seen more than once but under ten times. The V gene is TRBV10-3, the J gene TRBJ2-3; no clear D gene. Germline-derived CDR1 and CDR2 are ENHRY and SYGVKD. Trimming shortened V by 0 bases and J by 0 bases, and 7 bases separated the two germline ends. CDR3 size: 15 residues. The DNA of the CDR3 is TGTGCCATCAGTGAGTCCCCCGAGAGCACAGATACGCAGTATTTT. Residues: CAISESPESTDTQYF.